The present entry profiles one T cell receptor beta chain with its context. Its specificity is unknown. The source of the sample is a study of blood T cells in healthy people across ages. Study-level results: The study found TCR beta diversity correlated strongly with naive T cell percentage. Unknown CMV status may confound age-related changes in expanded clones.

The ends were cut back, 2 bases at V and 6 bases at J, with 3 bases in the middle. This CDR3 contains 11 residues. Germline values: CDR1 SGDLS, CDR2 YYNGEE. PCR was performed a second time for 7 to 11 cycles using a sample-barcoded 5' primer and a J-beta primer mix. TCRdb reanalysed the 5' RACE reads using MiXCR and keeps one entry per CDR3 protein. Among about a million distinct CDR3 sequences listed, 35% to 45% were seen once. This chain joins TRBV9 and TRBJ1-5; D is undetermined. The receptor's source is a man between 18 and 35 years old in good health. The sequenced sample consisted of blood. This CDR3 is CASSVSQPQHF. CDR3 bases: TGTGCCAGCAGCGTGAGTCAGCCCCAGCATTTT. Looking up the rest from reference TRBV9 and TRBJ1-5 gives the full variable domain: DSGVTQTPKHLITATGQRVTLRCSPRSGDLSVYWYQQSLDQGLQFLIQYYNGEERAKGNILERFSAQQFPDLHSELNLSSLELGDSALYFCASSVSQPQHFGDGTRLSIL.